These 9 T cell receptor beta chains were all obtained from the same sample, sequenced in a study of regulatory T cells in long-lasting Graves disease (dated by TCRdb to the early 2020s). Libraries were prepared through multiplex PCR. Sequencing instrument: Illumina HiSeq 4000. To build TCR beta libraries, CDR3 regions were amplified by Arm-PCR using iRepertoire HTBI primers. TCRdb trimmed the raw reads at Q25, called clones with MiXCR and kept productive beta chains. Every entry covers one CDR3 protein and lists the most common genes and DNA from its rows. This sample has under 450,000 distinct CDR3 sequences in its table, and roughly 12% of those were observed once. Approximately 19% of the sample comes from the top ten. This sample's time point label indicates: newly diagnosed GD, antithyroid drugs for less than 3 months. For both TCR sequencing and RNA sequencing, RNA was extracted from PBMCs in TRIzol.

The sample also formed part of further work on T cells in Graves' hyperthyroidism and ophthalmopathy.

The sequences come from peripheral blood mononuclear cells (PBMCs), collected at new diagnosis, from a patient treated with antithyroid drugs. These receptors were obtained from a woman between 18 and 29 years old with Graves disease. Donor details come from another sample of the same person, matched by shared clones.

This clonotype was picked up many times. The V gene is TRBV12-3 or TRBV12-4, the J gene TRBJ2-5; D uncertain. The CDR3 consists of 18 residues. Trimming took off 4 bases at V and 0 bases at J, with 21 bases between the two ends. The CDR3 DNA is TGTGCCAGCAGTTCGTACAACGAACAATATATGTACCAAGAGACCCAGTACTTC. It yields the protein CASSSYNEQYMYQETQYF.

In this sample, this clonotype turned up many times. The gene calls are TRBV5-1 and TRBJ2-1; 7 bases are a match to TRBD2. The CDR3 is made up of 14 amino acids. The V gene end was trimmed by 4 bases and the J gene end by 7 bases; junction bases not matched to a gene: 8. CDR1 is SGHRS and CDR2 is YFSETQ in the germline V gene. The CDR3, as DNA: TGCGCCAGCAGCACCAGGCGGGGGAGGAATGAGCAGTTCTTC. Translating it yields CASSTRRGRNEQFF.

This clonotype has more than one count but fewer than ten. The chain joins TRBV18 to TRBJ1-5; 7 nucleotides line up with TRBD1. The germline CDR1 and CDR2 sequences are KGHSH and LQKENI. The CDR3 loop spans 15 amino acids. V lost 3 bases and J lost 1; bases outside the gene matches: 3. This CDR3 reads CASSPTGLSNQPQHF. The CDR3 nucleotides are TGTGCCAGCTCACCGACAGGGTTAAGCAATCAGCCCCAGCATTTT.

This clonotype was counted at least ten times. This sequence joins TRBV5-1 and TRBJ2-1, with 7 bases lining up with TRBD2. V lost 0 bases to trimming and J lost 5 bases; unmatched junction nucleotides: 5. The germline V gene has CDR1 SGHRS and CDR2 YFSETQ. The CDR3 extends over 15 amino acids. The DNA for the CDR3 is TGCGCCAGCAGCTTGGAGCGGGGCCCTAACAATGAGCAGTTCTTC. Translation gives CASSLERGPNNEQFF.

In this sample, this clonotype turned up a few times. No DNA is shown, since the ends of the CDR3 on it are uncertain; the CDR3 is the one TCRdb lists. The chain is built from TRBV10-2 and TRBJ2-5; the table names TRBD2, a call not compared with the DNA. CDR1 is WSHSY and CDR2 is SAAADI in the germline V gene. Both ends counted, the CDR3 spans 22 residues. CDR3 region: CASRVAPWERPSTSVLGETQYF.

As concerns this clonotype: A single base is all that separates this from a far larger clone, so a read error is likely. The V call is TRBV2, the J call TRBJ2-1; 8 nucleotides line up with TRBD1. The J call is in doubt because the DNA end fits TRBJ2-5 better. Per germline, CDR1 SNHLY and CDR2 FYNNEI. The length of the CDR3 is 15 residues. CDR3 nucleotide sequence: TGTGCCAGCAGCCCCCGGACAGGGAGTAGAGAGACCCAGTACTTC. It translates to CASSPRTGSRETQYF.

V and J are TRBV6-2 or TRBV6-3 and TRBJ2-3; the match to TRBD2 covers 10 bases. Germline CDR1 reads MNHEY; CDR2 reads SVGEGT. CDR3 length: 17 residues. The junction had 5 bases not matched to a gene; V was cut back by 0 bases and J by 2 bases. CDR3 sequence reads: CASSYSRLAGATDTQYF. The DNA for the CDR3 is TGTGCCAGCAGTTACTCGCGGCTAGCGGGGGCCACAGATACGCAGTATTTT.

This clonotype was counted ten times or more. The rearrangement joins TRBV3-1 to TRBJ1-1; no firm D call. V lost 3 bases, J lost 7 bases, and 12 bases lay in between. The length of the CDR3 is 13 residues. The germline V gene encodes CDR1 LGHDT and CDR2 YNNKEL (reference sequence). CDR3 nucleotides: TGTGCCAGCAGCCACCTCGGATCCGGTGAAGCTTTCTTT. Amino acids: CASSHLGSGEAFF.

This clonotype was observed at least ten times. V is TRBV11-1 and J is TRBJ1-2; D is uncertain. The CDR3 has 13 amino acids. The V end was cut by 8 bases, the J end by 8 bases, with 18 bases between. Germline loops: CDR1 SGHAT, CDR2 FQDESV (reference sequence). In DNA, the CDR3 is TGTGCCAGCCGGGGTCGGACGCCTACCGGCTACACCTTC. Protein: CASRGRTPTGYTF.